This T cell receptor beta chain was identified in a study of cytomegalovirus exposure and HLA in healthy donors. Likely unrecorded immune exposures existed in these nominally healthy donors. The PCR used 60 Vbeta and 13 Jbeta primers. Repertoires were generated with immunoSEQ multiplex PCR, while TCRdb's copy carries only in-frame clones and drops some. The table has around 150,000 clones, about 85% seen once. This CDR3 contains 15 residues. Trimming took 4 bases from V and 4 from J; bases not matched to a gene: 5. Germline V gene data show CDR1 as SEHNR and CDR2 as FQNEAQ (reference sequence). The sequencing input was PBMCs. This receptor was identified in a man between 18 and 29 years old in good health and CMV-seropositive. V gene TRBV7-9 combines with J gene TRBJ2-2; TRBD2 matches 8 bases. This chain's CDR3 is CASSSTGGRTGELFF. In DNA, the CDR3 is TGTGCCAGCAGCTCAACGGGGGGGCGCACCGGGGAGCTGTTTTTT.